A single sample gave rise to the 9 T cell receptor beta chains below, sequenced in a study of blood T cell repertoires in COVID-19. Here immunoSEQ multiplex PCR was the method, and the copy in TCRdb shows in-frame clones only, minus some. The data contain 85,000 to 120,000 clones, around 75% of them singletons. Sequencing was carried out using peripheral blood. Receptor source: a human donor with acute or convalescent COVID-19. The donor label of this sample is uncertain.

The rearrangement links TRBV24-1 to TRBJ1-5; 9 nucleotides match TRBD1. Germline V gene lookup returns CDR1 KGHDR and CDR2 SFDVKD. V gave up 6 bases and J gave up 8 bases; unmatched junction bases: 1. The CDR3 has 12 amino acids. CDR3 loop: CATSTGGKPQHF. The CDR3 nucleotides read TGTGCCACCAGTACAGGGGGCAAGCCCCAGCATTTT.

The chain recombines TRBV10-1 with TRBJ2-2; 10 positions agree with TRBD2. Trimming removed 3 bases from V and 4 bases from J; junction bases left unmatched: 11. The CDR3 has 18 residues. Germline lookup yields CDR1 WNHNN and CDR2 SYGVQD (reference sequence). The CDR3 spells CASSEIHSGGRPTGELFF. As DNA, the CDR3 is TGCGCCAGCAGTGAAATTCATAGCGGGGGGCGTCCCACCGGGGAGCTGTTTTTT.

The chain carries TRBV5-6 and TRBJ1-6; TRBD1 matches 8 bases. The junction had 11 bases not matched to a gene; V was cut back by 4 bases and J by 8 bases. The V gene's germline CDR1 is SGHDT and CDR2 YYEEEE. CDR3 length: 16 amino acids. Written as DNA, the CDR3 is TGTGCCAGCAGCCCGTGGACAGGGAGGCCCGATTCACCCCTCCACTTT. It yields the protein CASSPWTGRPDSPLHF.

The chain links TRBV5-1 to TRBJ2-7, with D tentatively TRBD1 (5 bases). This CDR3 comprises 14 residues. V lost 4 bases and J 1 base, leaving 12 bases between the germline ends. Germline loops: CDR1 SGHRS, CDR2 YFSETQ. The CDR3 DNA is TGCGCCAGCAGCCAGTACTACAGGTCCTACGAGCAGTACTTC. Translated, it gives CASSQYYRSYEQYF.

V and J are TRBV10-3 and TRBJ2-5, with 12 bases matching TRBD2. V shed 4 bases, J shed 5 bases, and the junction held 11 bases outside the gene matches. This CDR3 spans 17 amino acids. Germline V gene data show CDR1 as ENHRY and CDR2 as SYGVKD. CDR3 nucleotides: TGTGCCATCAGTGCTAGCGGGGGGGCGGCTAGGCGGGAGACCCAGTACTTC. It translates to CAISASGGAARRETQYF.

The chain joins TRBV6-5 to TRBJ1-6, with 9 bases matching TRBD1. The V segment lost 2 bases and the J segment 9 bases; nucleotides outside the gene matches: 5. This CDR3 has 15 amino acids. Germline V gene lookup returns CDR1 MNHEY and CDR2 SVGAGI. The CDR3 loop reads CASSYGTGPVSPLHF. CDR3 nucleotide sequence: TGTGCCAGCAGTTACGGGACAGGGCCGGTTTCACCCCTCCACTTT.

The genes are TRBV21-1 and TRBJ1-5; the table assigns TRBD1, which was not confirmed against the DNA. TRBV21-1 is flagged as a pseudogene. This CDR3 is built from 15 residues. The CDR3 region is CASSKQGARGQPQHF. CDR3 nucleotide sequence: TGTGCCAGCAGCAAACAGGGGGCGAGAGGGCAGCCCCAGCATTTT.

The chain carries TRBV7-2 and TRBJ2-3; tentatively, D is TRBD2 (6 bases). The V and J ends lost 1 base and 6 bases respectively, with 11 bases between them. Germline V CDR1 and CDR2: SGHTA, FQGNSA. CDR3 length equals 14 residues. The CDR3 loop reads CASSLVAGPDTQYF. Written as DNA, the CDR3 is TGTGCCAGCAGCTTAGTTGCGGGGCCCGATACGCAGTATTTT. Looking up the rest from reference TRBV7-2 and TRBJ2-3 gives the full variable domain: GAGVSQSPSNKVTEKGKDVELRCDPISGHTALYWYRQSLGQGLEFLIYFQGNSAPDKSGLPSDRFSAERTGGSVSTLTIQRTQQEDSAVYLCASSLVAGPDTQYFGPGTRLTVL.

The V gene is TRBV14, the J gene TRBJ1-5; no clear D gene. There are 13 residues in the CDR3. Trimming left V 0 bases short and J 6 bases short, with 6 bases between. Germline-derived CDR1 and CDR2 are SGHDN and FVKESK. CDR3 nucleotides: TGTGCCAGCAGCCAAGATCCCGGTCAGCCCCAGCATTTT. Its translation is CASSQDPGQPQHF.